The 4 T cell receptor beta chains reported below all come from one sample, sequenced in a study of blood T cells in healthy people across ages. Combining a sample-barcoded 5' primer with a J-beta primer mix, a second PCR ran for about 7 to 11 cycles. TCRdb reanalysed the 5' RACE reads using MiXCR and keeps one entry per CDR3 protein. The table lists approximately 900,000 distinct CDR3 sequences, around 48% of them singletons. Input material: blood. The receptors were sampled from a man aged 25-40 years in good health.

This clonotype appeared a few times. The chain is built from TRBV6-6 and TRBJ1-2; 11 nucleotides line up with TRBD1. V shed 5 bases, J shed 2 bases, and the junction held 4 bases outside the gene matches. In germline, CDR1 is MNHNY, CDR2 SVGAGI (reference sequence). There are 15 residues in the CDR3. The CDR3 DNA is TGTGCCAGCAGTCCCGGGACAGGGGGGAACTATGGCTACACCTTC. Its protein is CASSPGTGGNYGYTF.

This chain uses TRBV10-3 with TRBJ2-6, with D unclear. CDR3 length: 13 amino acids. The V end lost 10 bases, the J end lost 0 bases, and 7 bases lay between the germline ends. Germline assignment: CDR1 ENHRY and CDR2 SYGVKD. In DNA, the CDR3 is TGTGCCACATGGGCCTCTGGGGCCAACGTCCTGACTTTC. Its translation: CATWASGANVLTF.

CDR3 protein: CATGGLTDTQYF. CDR3 DNA: TGTGCGACCGGGGGCCTCACAGATACGCAGTATTTT. The chain couples TRBV12-3 or TRBV12-4 to TRBJ2-3; D may match TRBD1 or TRBD2 (6 bases each). This CDR3 is 12 amino acids long.

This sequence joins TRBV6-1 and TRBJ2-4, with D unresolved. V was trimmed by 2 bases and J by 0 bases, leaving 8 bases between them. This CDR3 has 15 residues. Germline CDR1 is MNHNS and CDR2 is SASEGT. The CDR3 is CASSELGVAKNIQYF. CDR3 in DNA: TGTGCCAGCAGTGAATTAGGAGTAGCCAAAAACATTCAGTACTTC.